This TCR beta chain is from a study of T cells in Graves' hyperthyroidism and ophthalmopathy. Background on the study: It was at initial diagnosis, before any treatment, that peripheral blood was collected.

Researchers took RNA transcripts and amplified the TCR beta CDR3 regions from them. The HTBI primer set served for first-round RT-PCR of the TCR CDR3. Via MiXCR, TCRdb re-called the multiplex PCR reads, giving one row per CDR3 protein. Of fewer than 450,000 distinct CDR3 sequences listed, less than 20% are singletons. Patients having uncontrolled infection, another autoimmune disease, pregnancy or lactation were not included. This clonotype was seen a handful of times. V lost 0 bases, J lost 4 bases, and 9 bases lay in between. The CDR3 has 14 residues. Germline loops: CDR1 MNHEY, CDR2 SMNVEV (reference sequence).

This sequence joins TRBV27 and TRBJ1-2, with D possibly being TRBD1 (6 bases). This clonotype was sampled from a man aged 18 to 30 with Graves' ophthalmopathy. Sample: blood. The CDR3 loop reads CASSLSMTGYGYTF. In DNA, the CDR3 is TGTGCCAGCAGTTTATCGATGACAGGCTATGGCTACACCTTC.